This record covers a single T cell receptor beta chain. In the source study's methods: From reference gene primer amplification, estimates of nucleated cell counts were derived. TCRdb keeps only in-frame clones here, not all; method: immunoSEQ multiplex PCR. V and J calls and clone size follow that table, whereas D and trimming were derived from the DNA. This table has 150,000 to 200,000 clones, approximately 79% appearing once. Per germline, CDR1 LGHDT and CDR2 YNNKEL (reference sequence). Trimming cost V 7 bases and J 1 base, with 5 bases left between them. The CDR3 is made up of 13 amino acids. The sample is drawn from a study of blood T cell repertoires in COVID-19. About the research overall: Sources were T cells, B-cell-depleted T cells, or PBMCs; the material itself was cDNA or gDNA.

The clonotype originates from a man aged 45-65 years who had recovered from COVID-19. The sample consisted of peripheral blood. The chain has TRBV3-1 (or the pseudogene TRBV3-2) and TRBJ2-6; D remains ambiguous. CDR3 nucleotide sequence: TGTGCCAGCACCCTATCTGGGGCCAACGTCCTGACTTTC. Translating gives CASTLSGANVLTF.